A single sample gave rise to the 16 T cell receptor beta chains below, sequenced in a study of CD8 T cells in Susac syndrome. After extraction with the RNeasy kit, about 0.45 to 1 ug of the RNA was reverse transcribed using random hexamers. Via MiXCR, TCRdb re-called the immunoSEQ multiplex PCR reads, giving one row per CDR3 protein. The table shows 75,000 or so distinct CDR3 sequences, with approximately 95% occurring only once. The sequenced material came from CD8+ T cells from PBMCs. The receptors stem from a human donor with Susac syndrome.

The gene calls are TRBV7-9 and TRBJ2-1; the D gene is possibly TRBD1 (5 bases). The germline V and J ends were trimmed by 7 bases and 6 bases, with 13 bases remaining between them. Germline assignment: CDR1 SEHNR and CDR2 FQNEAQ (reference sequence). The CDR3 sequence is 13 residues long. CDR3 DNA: TGTGCCAGCAACCAAGGGGCTAGCAATGAGCAGTTCTTC. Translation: CASNQGASNEQFF. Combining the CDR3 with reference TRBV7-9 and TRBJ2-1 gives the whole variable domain DTGVSQNPRHKITKRGQNVTFRCDPISEHNRLYWYRQTLGQGPEFLTYFQNEAQLEKSRLLSDRFSAERPKGSFSTLEIQRTEQGDSAMYLCASNQGASNEQFFGPGTRLTVL.

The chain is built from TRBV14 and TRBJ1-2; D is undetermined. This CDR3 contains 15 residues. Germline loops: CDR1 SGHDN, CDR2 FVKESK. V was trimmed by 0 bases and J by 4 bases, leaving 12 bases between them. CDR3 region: CASSQDLGGGYGYTF. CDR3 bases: TGTGCCAGCAGCCAAGATTTGGGTGGTGGCTATGGCTACACCTTC.

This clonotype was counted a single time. The CDR3 loop reads CSVELGGSYEQYF. The CDR3 DNA follows: TGCAGCGTTGAATTGGGCGGCTCCTACGAGCAGTACTTC. The V gene is TRBV29-1, the J gene TRBJ2-7; no clear D. CDR1 is SQVTM, CDR2 ANQGSEA, per germline. V lost 2 bases and J 0 bases, leaving 8 bases between the germline ends. CDR3 size: 13 residues.

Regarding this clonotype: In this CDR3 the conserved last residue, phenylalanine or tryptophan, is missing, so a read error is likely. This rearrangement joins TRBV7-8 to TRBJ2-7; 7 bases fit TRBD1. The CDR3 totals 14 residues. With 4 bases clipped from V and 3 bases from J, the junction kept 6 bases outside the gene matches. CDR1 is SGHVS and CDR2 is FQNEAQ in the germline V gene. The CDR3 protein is CASSSTGNRYEQYL. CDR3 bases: TGTGCCAGCAGCTCGACAGGGAACCGCTACGAGCAGTACCTC.

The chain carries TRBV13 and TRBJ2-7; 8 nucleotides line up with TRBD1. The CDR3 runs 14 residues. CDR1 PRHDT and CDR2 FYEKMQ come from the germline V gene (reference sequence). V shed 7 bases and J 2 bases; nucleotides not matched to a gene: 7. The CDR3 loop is CASTQDRVAYEQYF. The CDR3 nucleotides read TGTGCCAGCACCCAGGACAGGGTTGCCTACGAGCAGTACTTC.

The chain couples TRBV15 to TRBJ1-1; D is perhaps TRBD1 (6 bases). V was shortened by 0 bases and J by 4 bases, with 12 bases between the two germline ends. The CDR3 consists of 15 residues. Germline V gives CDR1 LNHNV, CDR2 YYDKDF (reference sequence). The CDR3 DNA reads TGTGCCACCAGCAGAGATCGAGGGGGGCTCACTGAAGCTTTCTTT. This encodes CATSRDRGGLTEAFF. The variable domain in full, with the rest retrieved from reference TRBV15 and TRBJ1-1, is DAMVIQNPRYQVTQFGKPVTLSCSQTLNHNVMYWYQQKSSQAPKLLFHYYDKDFNNEADTPDNFQSRRPNTSFCFLDIRSPGLGDTAMYLCATSRDRGGLTEAFFGQGTRLTVV.

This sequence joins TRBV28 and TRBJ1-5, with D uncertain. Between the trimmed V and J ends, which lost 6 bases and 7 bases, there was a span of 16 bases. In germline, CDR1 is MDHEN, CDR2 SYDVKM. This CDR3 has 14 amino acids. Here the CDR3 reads CASSSMGLEQPQHF. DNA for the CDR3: TGTGCCAGCAGCTCCATGGGATTAGAGCAGCCCCAGCATTTT.

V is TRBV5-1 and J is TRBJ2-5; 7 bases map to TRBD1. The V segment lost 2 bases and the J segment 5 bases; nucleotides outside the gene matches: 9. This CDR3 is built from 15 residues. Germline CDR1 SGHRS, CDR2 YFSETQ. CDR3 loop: CASSFTPGGHETQYF. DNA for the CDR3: TGCGCCAGCAGCTTTACCCCAGGGGGACACGAGACCCAGTACTTC.

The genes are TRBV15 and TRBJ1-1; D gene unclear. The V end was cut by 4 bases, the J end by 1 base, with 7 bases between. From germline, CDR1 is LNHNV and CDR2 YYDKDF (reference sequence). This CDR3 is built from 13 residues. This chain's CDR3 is CATSKTRNTEAFF. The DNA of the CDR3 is TGTGCCACCAGCAAAACACGGAACACTGAAGCTTTCTTT.

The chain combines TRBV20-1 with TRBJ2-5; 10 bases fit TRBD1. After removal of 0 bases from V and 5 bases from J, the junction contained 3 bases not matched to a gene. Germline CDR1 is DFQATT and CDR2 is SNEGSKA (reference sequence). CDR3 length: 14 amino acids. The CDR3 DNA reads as TGCAGTGCTAGAGATATGGACAGGGGGGAGACCCAGTACTTC. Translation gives CSARDMDRGETQYF.

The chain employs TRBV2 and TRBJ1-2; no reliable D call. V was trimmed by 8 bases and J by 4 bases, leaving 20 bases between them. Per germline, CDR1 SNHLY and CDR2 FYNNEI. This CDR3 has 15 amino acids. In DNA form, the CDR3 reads TGTGCCAGCCCGCAACAGCAGTTCGCTGGCTATGGCTACACCTTC. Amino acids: CASPQQQFAGYGYTF.

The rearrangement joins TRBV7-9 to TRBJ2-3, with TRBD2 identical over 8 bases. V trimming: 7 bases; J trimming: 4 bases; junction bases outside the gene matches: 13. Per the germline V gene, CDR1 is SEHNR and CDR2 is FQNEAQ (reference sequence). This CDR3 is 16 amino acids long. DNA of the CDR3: TGTGCCAGCACCCTTAAGGATACGGGGGGGCCAGATACGCAGTATTTT. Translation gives CASTLKDTGGPDTQYF.

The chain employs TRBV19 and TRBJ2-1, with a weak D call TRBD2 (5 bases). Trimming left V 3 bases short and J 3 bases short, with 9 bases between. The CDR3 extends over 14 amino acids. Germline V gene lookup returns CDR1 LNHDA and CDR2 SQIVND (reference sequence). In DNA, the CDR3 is TGTGCCAGTAGTATTGCGAGCGGCTACAATGAGCAGTTCTTC. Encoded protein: CASSIASGYNEQFF.

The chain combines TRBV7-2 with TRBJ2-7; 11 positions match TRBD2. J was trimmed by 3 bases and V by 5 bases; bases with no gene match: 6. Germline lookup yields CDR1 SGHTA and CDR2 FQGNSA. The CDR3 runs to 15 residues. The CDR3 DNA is TGTGCCAGCAGCGAAACTAGCGGGAGTCTCTACGAGCAGTACTTC. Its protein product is CASSETSGSLYEQYF.

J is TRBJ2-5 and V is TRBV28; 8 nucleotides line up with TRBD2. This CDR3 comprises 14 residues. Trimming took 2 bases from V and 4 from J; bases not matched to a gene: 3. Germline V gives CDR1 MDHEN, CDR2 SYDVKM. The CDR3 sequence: CASSLPREVETQYF. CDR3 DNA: TGTGCCAGCAGTTTACCGCGGGAGGTAGAGACCCAGTACTTC.

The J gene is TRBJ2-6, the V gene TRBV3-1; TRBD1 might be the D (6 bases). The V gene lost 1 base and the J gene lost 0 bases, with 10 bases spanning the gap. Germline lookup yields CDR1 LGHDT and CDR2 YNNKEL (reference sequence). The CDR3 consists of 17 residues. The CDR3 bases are TGTGCCAGCAGCCAAGGGACAGCGCTCTCTGGGGCCAACGTCCTGACTTTC. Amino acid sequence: CASSQGTALSGANVLTF.